The 17 T cell receptor beta chains below come from one sample, sequenced in a study of blood T cells in healthy people across ages. Using a J-beta primer mix together with a sample-barcoded 5' primer, a second PCR was run for roughly 6 to 12 cycles. TCRdb processed the 5' RACE reads anew with MiXCR; each CDR3 protein has one entry. The sample records around 1,700,000 distinct CDR3 sequences, 28% being singletons. The sample taken for sequencing was blood. These receptors were collected from a woman aged 25 to 45 in good health.

Points on this clonotype: This may be a read error: a much more frequent sequence differs by one nucleotide. The chain couples TRBV6-6 to TRBJ1-5; 7 positions match TRBD1. CDR3 length: 15 residues. CDR1 is MNHNY, CDR2 SVGAGI, per germline (reference sequence). CDR3 in amino acids: CASSYSLQGNQSQHF. CDR3 DNA: TGTGCCAGCAGTTACTCGTTACAGGGGAATCAGTCCCAGCATTTT.

The rearrangement joins TRBV11-2 to TRBJ2-7; TRBD2 aligns across 11 bases. Germline values: CDR1 SGHAT, CDR2 FQNNGV. The CDR3 runs to 15 residues. V lost 3 bases to trimming and J lost 7 bases; unmatched junction nucleotides: 8. CDR3 sequence: CASSLSPSGRREQYF. CDR3 DNA sequence: TGTGCCAGCAGCTTGAGTCCTAGCGGGAGGAGGGAGCAGTACTTC.

This clonotype was detected only once. The CDR3 does not close with the conserved phenylalanine or tryptophan, likely indicating a read error. The chain combines TRBV3-1 with TRBJ1-6; D uncertain. The CDR3 covers 13 residues. Deletions cut 0 bases from V and 8 bases from J, with 5 bases between. CDR1 and CDR2 from the germline V gene are LGHDT and YNNKEL (reference sequence). Here the CDR3 reads CASSQDEDSPLHL. CDR3 DNA sequence: TGTGCCAGCAGCCAAGACGAGGATTCACCCCTCCACCTT.

This clonotype has just a few counts. The chain employs TRBV7-2 and TRBJ2-3; 9 bases align to TRBD2. The CDR3 loop spans 20 amino acids. CDR1 SGHTA and CDR2 FQGNSA come from the germline V gene. Trimming removed 5 bases from V and 4 bases from J; junction bases left unmatched: 22. CDR3 DNA sequence: TGTGCCAGCAGCCTCAACGGTCGGCTTCATGGCGGGGGGGTCTCAGATACGCAGTATTTT. Its protein is CASSLNGRLHGGGVSDTQYF.

This chain connects TRBV6-1 to TRBJ1-1; D ambiguous. Germline CDR1 and CDR2: MNHNS and SASEGT. CDR3 length: 14 residues. Trimming pared 4 bases from V and 3 bases from J, leaving 12 bases between. The CDR3 loop reads CASSGVSSDTEAFF. The DNA for the CDR3 is TGTGCCAGCAGTGGGGTATCAAGTGACACTGAAGCTTTCTTT.

A note on this clonotype: The junction shows a germline mismatch at one end, possibly a read error. V and J are TRBV7-2 and TRBJ2-7; 7 bases are shared with TRBD2. Germline V gives CDR1 SGHTA, CDR2 FQGNSA. There are 17 residues in the CDR3. CDR3 coding DNA: TGTGCCAGCAGCTTAGCGAATGGGGCGGGAGTCTCCTACGAGCGGTACTTC. Its translation is CASSLANGAGVSYERYF. Complete variable domain (other parts from reference TRBV7-2 and TRBJ2-7): GAGVSQSPSNKVTEKGKDVELRCDPISGHTALYWYRQSLGQGLEFLIYFQGNSAPDKSGLPSDRFSAERTGGSVSTLTIQRTQQEDSAVYLCASSLANGAGVSYERYFGPGTRLTVT.

The chain links TRBV21-1 to TRBJ2-5; no DNA check was done on the table's D call, TRBD1. TRBV21-1 is deemed a pseudogene. The CDR3 runs 15 residues. The CDR3 spells CASGKGQGVLETQYF. In nucleotides, the CDR3 is TGTGCCAGCGGAAAGGGACAGGGGGTATTGGAGACCCAGTACTTC.

The chain employs TRBV9 and TRBJ2-4; 7 bases are shared with TRBD2. Trimming took 3 bases from V and 13 from J; bases not matched to a gene: 19. The CDR3 has 16 residues. The germline gives CDR1 SGDLS, CDR2 YYNGEE. CDR3 in amino acids: CASSASGLDLYNEQYF. CDR3 nucleotide sequence: TGTGCCAGCAGCGCTTCTGGACTAGACCTTTACAATGAGCAGTACTTC.

There are a few counts of this clonotype. The chain has TRBV9 and TRBJ2-3; 8 bases line up with TRBD2. Germline CDR1 SGDLS, CDR2 YYNGEE. The CDR3 contains 16 residues. J gave up 4 bases and V 0 bases, and 7 bases lay outside the gene matches. This chain's CDR3 is CASSVGRGAGADTQYF. DNA of the CDR3: TGTGCCAGCAGCGTAGGTCGCGGAGCGGGGGCAGATACGCAGTATTTT.

As concerns this clonotype: One junction end disagrees with the germline gene, perhaps due to a read error. This rearrangement joins TRBV30 to TRBJ2-6; perhaps D is TRBD1 or TRBD2 (5 bases each). Per germline, CDR1 GTSNPN and CDR2 SVGIG (reference sequence). CDR3 size: 14 residues. CDR3 nucleotides: TGCGCTGCTAGTGCGGACTCTGGGGCCAACGTCCGGACTTTC. This gives the protein CAASADSGANVRTF. The whole variable domain, filled in from reference TRBV30 and TRBJ2-6, reads SQTIHQWPATLVQPVGSPLSLECTVEGTSNPNLYWYRQAAGRGLQLLFYSVGIGQISSEVPQNLSASRPQDRQFILSSKKLLLSDSGFYLCAASADSGANVRTFGAGSRLTVL.

This clonotype was seen a few times. V is TRBV28 and J is TRBJ1-2; 9 bases line up with TRBD1. Trimming removed 6 bases from V and 8 bases from J; junction bases left unmatched: 13. The CDR3 contains 15 residues. Germline-derived CDR1 and CDR2 are MDHEN and SYDVKM. The CDR3 DNA reads TGTGCCAGCAGAAACCCGGGACAGGGACGGGGGGGCTACACCTTC. Translation: CASRNPGQGRGGYTF.

This clonotype was recorded a few times. The chain couples TRBV7-2 to TRBJ2-3; D may be TRBD2 (6 bases). V lost 1 base and J 10 bases, leaving 12 bases between the germline ends. The CDR3 sequence is 13 residues long. Germline-derived CDR1 and CDR2 are SGHTA and FQGNSA. CDR3 in DNA: TGTGCCAGCAGCTTAGTCGGGAGCGGTCCGCAGTATTTT. This gives the protein CASSLVGSGPQYF.

There are a few counts of this clonotype. This sequence joins TRBV5-1 and TRBJ2-1; 7 nucleotides line up with TRBD2. The CDR3 has 16 residues. Trimming at V came to 2 bases and at J to 4 bases, leaving 9 bases not matched to a gene. From germline, CDR1 is SGHRS and CDR2 YFSETQ. In DNA, the CDR3 is TGCGCCAGCAGCTTCCGCCCTCTGGGGGGGTACAATGAGCAGTTCTTC. Its translation is CASSFRPLGGYNEQFF.

This clonotype came up a few times. The rearrangement links TRBV5-1 to TRBJ2-1; unclear D gene. The V gene lost 9 bases and the J gene lost 10 bases, with 8 bases spanning the gap. The CDR3 spans 9 residues. Germline assignment: CDR1 SGHRS and CDR2 YFSETQ. This CDR3 is CANRPEQFF. The CDR3 nucleotides are TGCGCCAACCGCCCAGAGCAGTTCTTC.

This clonotype showed up many times. The chain links TRBV5-5 to TRBJ2-5; perhaps TRBD2 as D (6 bases). V was trimmed by 4 bases and J by 5 bases, leaving 12 bases between them. Germline assignment: CDR1 SGHKS and CDR2 YYEKEE (reference sequence). The CDR3 length is 13 residues. Here the CDR3 reads CASSAGPGETQYF. The CDR3 DNA reads as TGTGCCAGCAGCGCGGGACCGGGGGAGACCCAGTACTTC.

To note about this clonotype: One end of the junction is discordant with germline, which a read error may explain. The V and J genes are TRBV28 and TRBJ1-1; no clear D gene. Germline CDR1 MDHEN, CDR2 SYDVKM. This CDR3 spans 11 amino acids. As DNA, the CDR3 is TGTGTCAGCAGTCTTCGGAGAGAAGCTTTCTTT. It codes for CVSSLRREAFF.

The CDR3: CASSQGAGGAKNEQFF. Here the CDR3 DNA reads TGCGCCAGCAGCCAAGGGGCCGGGGGGGCCAAAAATGAGCAGTTCTTC. This chain joins TRBV4-1 and TRBJ2-1; 8 bases are shared with TRBD2. The CDR3 runs to 16 residues. V lost 1 base and J lost 7; bases outside the gene matches: 9. The germline CDR1 and CDR2 sequences are MGHRA and YSYEKL.